This entry lists 8 T cell receptor beta chains sequenced from one sample in a study of blood T cell repertoires in COVID-19. Sequenced by immunoSEQ multiplex PCR; TCRdb stores in-frame clones only, minus some. The sample has approximately 12,000 clones, about three quarters seen once. Sequenced sample: peripheral blood. These receptors came from a man aged 60 to 69 with COVID-19, enrolled during active disease.

The J gene is TRBJ2-3, the V gene TRBV19; weak D call: TRBD1 (5 bases). This CDR3 is 14 amino acids long. In germline, CDR1 is LNHDA, CDR2 SQIVND (reference sequence). Trimming stripped 5 bases from V and 7 bases from J, with 16 bases between. For the CDR3, the DNA is TGTGCCAGTAGTCGAGTAGGACAACCAAATACGCAGTATTTT. Protein product: CASSRVGQPNTQYF.

The chain couples TRBV7-2 to TRBJ1-5; D remains ambiguous. The CDR3 sequence is 13 residues long. The ends were cut back, 4 bases at V and 1 base at J, with 5 bases in the middle. The germline V gene has CDR1 SGHTA and CDR2 FQGNSA. CDR3 DNA: TGTGCCAGCAGCTGGGCAAGCAATCAGCCCCAGCATTTT. Encoded protein: CASSWASNQPQHF.

V and J are TRBV7-2 and TRBJ1-3, with D uncertain. Between the trimmed V and J ends, which lost 2 bases and 0 bases, there was a span of 8 bases. CDR3 size: 15 residues. CDR1 is SGHTA and CDR2 is FQGNSA in the germline V gene. The CDR3 reads CASSLRRGSGNTIYF. DNA of the CDR3: TGTGCCAGCAGCTTAAGACGGGGCTCTGGAAACACCATATATTTT.

CDR3 region: CASSLSSLSYGYTF. The CDR3 DNA is TGTGCCAGCAGTTTATCGAGCCTTTCATATGGCTACACCTTC. The chain couples TRBV27 to TRBJ1-2; D gene uncertain. Deletions cut 0 bases from V and 5 bases from J, with 10 bases between. Per germline, CDR1 MNHEY and CDR2 SMNVEV (reference sequence). This CDR3 contains 14 residues.

The CDR3 loop is CASSWDRGPNEQFF. CDR3 in DNA: TGTGCCAGTAGTTGGGACAGGGGGCCTAATGAGCAGTTCTTC. The rearrangement joins TRBV19 to TRBJ2-1; 12 bases align to TRBD1. J gave up 7 bases and V 5 bases, and 3 bases lay outside the gene matches. Germline values: CDR1 LNHDA, CDR2 SQIVND (reference sequence). The CDR3 totals 14 residues. Full variable domain (outside the CDR3, taken from reference TRBV19 and TRBJ2-1): DGGITQSPKYLFRKEGQNVTLSCEQNLNHDAMYWYRQDPGQGLRLIYYSQIVNDFQKGDIAEGYSVSREKKESFPLTVTSAQKNPTAFYLCASSWDRGPNEQFFGPGTRLTVL.

This clone occurred a few times. The rearrangement joins TRBV4-2 to TRBJ1-1, with unresolved D. CDR3 length: 13 residues. Germline assignment: CDR1 LGHNA and CDR2 YNFKEQ. Deletions cut 2 bases from V and 6 bases from J, with 10 bases between. The CDR3 spells CASSQIREAEAFF. CDR3 coding DNA: TGTGCCAGCAGCCAAATAAGGGAGGCTGAAGCTTTCTTT.

This clone appeared once. V and J are TRBV2 and TRBJ2-1; 11 positions match TRBD2. Germline V gene data show CDR1 as SNHLY and CDR2 as FYNNEI. The CDR3 has 15 amino acids. Unmatched junction bases numbered 8, after V lost 8 bases and J lost 5 bases. The CDR3 region has the DNA TGTGCCAGCCCGCTTACTAGCGGGAGCCACAATGAGCAGTTCTTC. Its translation is CASPLTSGSHNEQFF.

The genes are TRBV21-1 and TRBJ2-3; the table's D call, TRBD2, has no DNA check behind it. TRBV21-1 is deemed a pseudogene. This CDR3 region has 16 residues. This chain's CDR3 is CASSSPGGRDSDTQYF. The CDR3 coding sequence is TGTGCCAGCAGCAGCCCGGGAGGGAGGGATTCAGATACGCAGTATTTT.